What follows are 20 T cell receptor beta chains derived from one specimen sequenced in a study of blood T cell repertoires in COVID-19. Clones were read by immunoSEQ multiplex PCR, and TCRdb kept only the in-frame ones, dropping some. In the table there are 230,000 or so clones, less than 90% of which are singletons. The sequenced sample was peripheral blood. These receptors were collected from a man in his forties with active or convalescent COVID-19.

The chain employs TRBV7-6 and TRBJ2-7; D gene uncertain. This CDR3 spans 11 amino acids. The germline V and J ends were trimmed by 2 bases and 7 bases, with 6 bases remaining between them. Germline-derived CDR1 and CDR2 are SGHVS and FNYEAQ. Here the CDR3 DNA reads TGTGCCAGCAGCTTAACGGAGGAGCAGTACTTC. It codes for CASSLTEEQYF.

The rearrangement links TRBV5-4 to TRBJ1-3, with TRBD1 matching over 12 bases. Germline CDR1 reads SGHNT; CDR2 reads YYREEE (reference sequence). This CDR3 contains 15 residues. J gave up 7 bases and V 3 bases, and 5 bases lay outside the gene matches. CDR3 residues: CASSWGQGAGNTIYF. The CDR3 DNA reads TGTGCCAGCAGCTGGGGACAGGGGGCCGGGAACACCATATATTTT. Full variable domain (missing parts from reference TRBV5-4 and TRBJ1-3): ETGVTQSPTHLIKTRGQQVTLRCSSQSGHNTVSWYQQALGQGPQFIFQYYREEENGRGNFPPRFSGLQFPNYSSELNVNALELDDSALYLCASSWGQGAGNTIYFGEGSWLTVV.

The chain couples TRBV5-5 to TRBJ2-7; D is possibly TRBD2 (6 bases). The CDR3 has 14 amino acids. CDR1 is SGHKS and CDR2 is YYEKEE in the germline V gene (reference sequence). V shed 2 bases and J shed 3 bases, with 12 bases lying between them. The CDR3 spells CASSLGRQRYEQYF. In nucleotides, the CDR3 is TGTGCCAGCAGCTTAGGGAGGCAACGCTACGAGCAGTACTTC.

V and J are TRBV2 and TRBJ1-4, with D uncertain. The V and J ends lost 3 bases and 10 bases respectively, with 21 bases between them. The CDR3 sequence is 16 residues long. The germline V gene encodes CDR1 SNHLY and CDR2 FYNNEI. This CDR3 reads CASSEREGSTTSKLFF. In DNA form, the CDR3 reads TGTGCCAGCAGTGAGCGTGAGGGTTCAACAACCTCAAAACTGTTTTTT.

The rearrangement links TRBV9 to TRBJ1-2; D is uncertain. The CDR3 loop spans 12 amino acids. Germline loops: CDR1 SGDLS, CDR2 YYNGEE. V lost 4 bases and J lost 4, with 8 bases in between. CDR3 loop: CASSYYGYGYTF. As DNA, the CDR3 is TGTGCCAGCAGCTACTATGGCTATGGCTACACCTTC.

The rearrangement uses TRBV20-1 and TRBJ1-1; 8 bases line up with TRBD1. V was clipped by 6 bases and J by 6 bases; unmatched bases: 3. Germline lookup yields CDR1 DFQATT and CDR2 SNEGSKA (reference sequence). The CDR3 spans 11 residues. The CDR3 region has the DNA TGCAGTGCAGGACAGGGTTCTGAAGCTTTCTTT. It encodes CSAGQGSEAFF.

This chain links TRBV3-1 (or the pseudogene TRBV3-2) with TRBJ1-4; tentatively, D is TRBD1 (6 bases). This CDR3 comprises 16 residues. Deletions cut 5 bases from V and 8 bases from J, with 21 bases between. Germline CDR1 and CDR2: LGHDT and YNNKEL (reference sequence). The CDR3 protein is CASSLRVAGVEEKLFF. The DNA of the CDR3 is TGTGCCAGCAGCTTACGGGTGGCAGGGGTTGAAGAAAAACTGTTTTTT.

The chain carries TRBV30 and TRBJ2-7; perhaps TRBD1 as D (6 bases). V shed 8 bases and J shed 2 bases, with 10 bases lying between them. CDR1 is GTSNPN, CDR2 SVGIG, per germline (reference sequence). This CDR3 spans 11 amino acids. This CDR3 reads CAAGQTYEQYF. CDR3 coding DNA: TGTGCCGCCGGACAGACCTACGAGCAGTACTTC. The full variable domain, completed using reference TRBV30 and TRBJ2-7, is SQTIHQWPATLVQPVGSPLSLECTVEGTSNPNLYWYRQAAGRGLQLLFYSVGIGQISSEVPQNLSASRPQDRQFILSSKKLLLSDSGFYLCAAGQTYEQYFGPGTRLTVT.

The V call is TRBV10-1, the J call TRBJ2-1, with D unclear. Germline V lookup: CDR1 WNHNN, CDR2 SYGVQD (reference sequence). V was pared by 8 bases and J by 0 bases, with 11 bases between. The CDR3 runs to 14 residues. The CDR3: CASGPRRSYNEQFF. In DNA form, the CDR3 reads TGCGCCAGCGGGCCTCGGCGCTCCTACAATGAGCAGTTCTTC.

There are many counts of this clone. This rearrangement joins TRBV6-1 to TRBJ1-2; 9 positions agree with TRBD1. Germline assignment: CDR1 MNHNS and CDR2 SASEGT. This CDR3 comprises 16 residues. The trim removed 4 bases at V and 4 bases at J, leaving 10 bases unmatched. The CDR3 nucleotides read TGTGCCAGCAGTGTACTCCCGGGACAGGGCGGCTATGGCTACACCTTC. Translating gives CASSVLPGQGGYGYTF.

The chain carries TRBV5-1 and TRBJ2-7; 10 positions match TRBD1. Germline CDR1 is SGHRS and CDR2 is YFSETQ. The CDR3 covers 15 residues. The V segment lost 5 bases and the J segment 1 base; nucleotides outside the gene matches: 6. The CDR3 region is CASRQQGQGSYEQYF. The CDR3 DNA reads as TGCGCCAGCAGACAACAGGGACAGGGGTCCTACGAGCAGTACTTC.

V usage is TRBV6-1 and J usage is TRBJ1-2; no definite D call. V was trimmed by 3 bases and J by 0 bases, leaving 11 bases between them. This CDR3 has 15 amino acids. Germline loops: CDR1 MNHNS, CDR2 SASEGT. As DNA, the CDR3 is TGTGCCAGCAGTGACCTCGGGCGGGCTAACTATGGCTACACCTTC. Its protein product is CASSDLGRANYGYTF.

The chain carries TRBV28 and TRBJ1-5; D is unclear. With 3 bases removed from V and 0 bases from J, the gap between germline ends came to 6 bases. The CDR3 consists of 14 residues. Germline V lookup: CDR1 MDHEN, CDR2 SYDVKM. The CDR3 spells CASSFFNSNQPQHF. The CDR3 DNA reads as TGTGCCAGCAGTTTCTTTAATAGCAATCAGCCCCAGCATTTT. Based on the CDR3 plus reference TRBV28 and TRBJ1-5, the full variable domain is DVKVTQSSRYLVKRTGEKVFLECVQDMDHENMFWYRQDPGLGLRLIYFSYDVKMKEKGDIPEGYSVSREKKERFSLILESASTNQTSMYLCASSFFNSNQPQHFGDGTRLSIL.

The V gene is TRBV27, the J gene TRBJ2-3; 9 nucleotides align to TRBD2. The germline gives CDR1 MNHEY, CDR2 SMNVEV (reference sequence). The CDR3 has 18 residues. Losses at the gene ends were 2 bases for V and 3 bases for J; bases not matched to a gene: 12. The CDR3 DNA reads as TGTGCCAGCAGTTTAGAGCTAGCGGGGACCCGTATGACAGATACGCAGTATTTT. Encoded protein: CASSLELAGTRMTDTQYF.

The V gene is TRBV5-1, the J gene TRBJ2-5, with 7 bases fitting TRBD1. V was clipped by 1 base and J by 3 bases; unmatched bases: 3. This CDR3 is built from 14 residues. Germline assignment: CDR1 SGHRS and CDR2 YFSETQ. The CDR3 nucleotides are TGCGCCAGCAGCTTGAACACAGGGGAAGAGACCCAGTACTTC. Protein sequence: CASSLNTGEETQYF.

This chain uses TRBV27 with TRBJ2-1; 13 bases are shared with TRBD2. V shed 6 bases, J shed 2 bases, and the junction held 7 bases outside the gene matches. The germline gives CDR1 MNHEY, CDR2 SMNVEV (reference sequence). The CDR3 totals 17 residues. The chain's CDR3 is CASSQLAGGGTYNEQFF. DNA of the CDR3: TGTGCCAGCAGCCAACTAGCGGGGGGGGGTACCTACAATGAGCAGTTCTTC.

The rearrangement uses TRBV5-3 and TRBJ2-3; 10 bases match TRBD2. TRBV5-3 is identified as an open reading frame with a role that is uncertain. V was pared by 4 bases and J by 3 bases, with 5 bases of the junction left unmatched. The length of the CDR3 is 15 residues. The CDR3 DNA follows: TGTGCCAGAAGCCCCCCTAGCGGGGGTACAGATACGCAGTATTTT. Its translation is CARSPPSGGTDTQYF.

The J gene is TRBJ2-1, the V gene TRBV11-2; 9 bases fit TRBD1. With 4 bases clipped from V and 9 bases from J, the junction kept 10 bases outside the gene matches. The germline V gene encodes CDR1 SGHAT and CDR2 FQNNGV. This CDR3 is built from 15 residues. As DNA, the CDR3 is TGTGCCAGCAGCTCTCCGTGGACAGGGGAGGTTGAGCAGTTCTTC. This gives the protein CASSSPWTGEVEQFF.

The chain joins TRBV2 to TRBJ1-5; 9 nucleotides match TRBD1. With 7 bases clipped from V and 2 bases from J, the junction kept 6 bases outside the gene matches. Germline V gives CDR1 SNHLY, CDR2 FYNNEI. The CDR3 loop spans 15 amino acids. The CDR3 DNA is TGTGCCAGCAAGGGACAGGGTAGTGGCAATCAGCCCCAGCATTTT. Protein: CASKGQGSGNQPQHF. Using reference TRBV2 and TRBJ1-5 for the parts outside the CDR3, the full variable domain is EPEVTQTPSHQVTQMGQEVILRCVPISNHLYFYWYRQILGQKVEFLVSFYNNEISEKSEIFDDQFSVERPDGSNFTLKIRSTKLEDSAMYFCASKGQGSGNQPQHFGDGTRLSIL.

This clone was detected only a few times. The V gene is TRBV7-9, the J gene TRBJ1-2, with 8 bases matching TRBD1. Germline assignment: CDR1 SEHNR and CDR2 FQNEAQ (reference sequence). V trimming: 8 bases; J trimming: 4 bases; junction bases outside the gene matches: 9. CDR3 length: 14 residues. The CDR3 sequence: CASHRGQGGYGYTF. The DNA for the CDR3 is TGTGCCAGCCACCGCGGACAGGGAGGCTATGGCTACACCTTC.